The 8 T cell receptor beta chains given below trace back to one sample, sequenced in a study of regulatory T cells in long-lasting Graves disease. iRepertoire HTBI primers and Arm-PCR of CDR3 regions built TCR beta libraries. TCRdb reanalysed the multiplex PCR reads using MiXCR and keeps one entry per CDR3 protein. Of over 500,000 distinct CDR3 sequences in the sample, about 16% were seen once. Time point: newly diagnosed GD, antithyroid drugs for less than 3 months. The TCR library was prepared using RNA isolated from PBMCs. These data were likewise used in another study, on T cells in Graves' hyperthyroidism and ophthalmopathy.

The material was peripheral blood mononuclear cells (PBMCs), obtained at new diagnosis, from a patient treated with antithyroid drugs. The source is a man between 18 and 35 years old with Graves disease.

This clonotype occurred many times. The chain carries TRBV5-1 and TRBJ2-1, with D maybe TRBD1 (6 bases). Trimming removed 2 bases at V and 2 bases at J, with 11 bases between. From germline, CDR1 is SGHRS and CDR2 YFSETQ. CDR3 length: 15 residues. The CDR3 region has the DNA TGCGCCAGCAGCTTAAGGCAGGGGACCTACAATGAGCAGTTCTTC. Translation gives CASSLRQGTYNEQFF. Complete variable domain (other parts from reference TRBV5-1 and TRBJ2-1): KAGVTQTPRYLIKTRGQQVTLSCSPISGHRSVSWYQQTPGQGLQFLFEYFSETQRNKGNFPGRFSGRQFSNSRSEMNVSTLELGDSALYLCASSLRQGTYNEQFFGPGTRLTVL.

This clonotype was seen ten or more times. The chain joins TRBV15 to TRBJ2-7; the D gene is possibly TRBD2 (6 bases). Germline V CDR1 and CDR2: LNHNV, YYDKDF (reference sequence). The CDR3 extends over 16 amino acids. V lost 3 bases to trimming and J lost 3 bases, with 18 bases between them. The DNA for the CDR3 is TGTGCCACCAGCAGTGGGGGACTGGCGGGACTCTACGAGCAGTACTTC. Protein sequence: CATSSGGLAGLYEQYF.

This clonotype was counted many times. The chain employs TRBV18 and TRBJ1-2; D not resolved. This CDR3 comprises 13 residues. Germline CDR1 is KGHSH and CDR2 is LQKENI. Trimming took 6 bases from V and 5 from J, leaving 13 bases between them. Here the CDR3 DNA reads TGTGCCAGCTCGACCCCGTTCTATTATGGCTACACCTTC. Translated, it gives CASSTPFYYGYTF.

This chain uses TRBV11-2 with TRBJ2-2, with TRBD2 identical over 9 bases. Germline CDR1 and CDR2: SGHAT and FQNNGV. J was trimmed by 5 bases and V by 2 bases; bases with no gene match: 9. This CDR3 has 17 amino acids. The CDR3 bases are TGTGCCAGCAGCTTATTCAGTAGCGGGAGCCGGACCGGGGAGCTGTTTTTT. Protein: CASSLFSSGSRTGELFF. The variable domain in full, completed from reference TRBV11-2 and TRBJ2-2, reads EAGVAQSPRYKIIEKRQSVAFWCNPISGHATLYWYQQILGQGPKLLIQFQNNGVVDDSQLPKDRFSAERLKGVDSTLKIQPAKLEDSAVYLCASSLFSSGSRTGELFFGEGSRLTVL.

This clonotype has a count of ten or more. The CDR3 bases are TGTGCCAGCAGTTTAGTCCCACTAGAGCAGTACTTC. It translates to CASSLVPLEQYF. The chain links TRBV12-3 or TRBV12-4 to TRBJ2-7, with D unclear. Trimming cost V 1 base and J 7 bases, with 8 bases left between them. The CDR3 spans 12 residues.

A few counts support this clonotype. The CDR3 DNA sequence: TGTGCCAGCAGCTTAAGGGGGGGGTCCAAAAACATTCAGTACTTC. Translation gives CASSLRGGSKNIQYF. The chain is built from TRBV11-2 and TRBJ2-4; D might be TRBD2 (7 bases). The CDR3 has 15 residues. V was cut by 2 bases and J by 2 bases, with 10 bases left in between. From germline, CDR1 is SGHAT and CDR2 FQNNGV.

This clonotype showed up many times. J is TRBJ1-2 and V is TRBV6-1; D unclear. The CDR3 spans 15 residues. Between the trimmed V and J ends, which lost 0 bases and 0 bases, there was a span of 8 bases. Germline V lookup: CDR1 MNHNS, CDR2 SASEGT. In DNA form, the CDR3 reads TGTGCCAGCAGTGAAGCGACCACCGCTAACTATGGCTACACCTTC. Translated: CASSEATTANYGYTF.

This clonotype was found many times. The chain carries TRBV2 and TRBJ1-1; possibly TRBD1 for D (5 bases). Trimming took off 6 bases at V and 1 base at J, with 9 bases between the two ends. Germline-derived CDR1 and CDR2 are SNHLY and FYNNEI. The CDR3 sequence is 13 residues long. CDR3 coding DNA: TGTGCCAGCAGACCGGACAAGAACACTGAAGCTTTCTTT. The encoded protein is CASRPDKNTEAFF.